The rows below give T cell receptor beta chains drawn from one sample of a study of shared clonotypes between healthy human individuals. Produced via immunoSEQ multiplex PCR; TCRdb's table is partial and in-frame only. The data hold about 2.1 million clones, with around 93% observed a single time. The sample consisted of naive CD8+ T cells from PBMCs. The receptors originated from a young man in good health. Some clones in this sample may be carry-over from other donors' samples. The CDR3 runs from the conserved cysteine through the conserved F or W. The D gene is left open where the match is weak. Not all rows give a size; the values are once, few, many and, for expanded clones, a class.

size	J	V	D	DNA	CDR3
.	TRBJ2-7	TRBV7-9	.	TGTGCCAGCAGCTACTCTCCGGGGGAGCAGGAGCAGTACTTC	CASSYSPGEQEQYF
.	TRBJ2-7	TRBV2	.	TGTGCCAGCAGACAAGGAGGTTCCTACGAGCAGTACTTC	CASRQGGSYEQYF
.	TRBJ1-5	TRBV19	TRBD1	TGTGCCAGTAGCAACAGGGGGCACCAGCCCCAGCATTTT	CASSNRGHQPQHF
.	TRBJ1-2	TRBV9	.	TGTGCCAGCAGCCCCCCGGGGGGGGGCATGAGCTACACCTTC	CASSPPGGGMSYTF
.	TRBJ2-7	TRBV7-2	.	TGTGCCAGCAGCTTAGCTGTGGTAACCTACGAGCAGTACTTC	CASSLAVVTYEQYF
.	TRBJ1-2	TRBV15	TRBD1	TGTGCCACCAGCAGAACACCCGGGACAGGGACCGAAAGATATGGCTACACCTTC	CATSRTPGTGTERYGYTF
.	TRBJ2-2	TRBV6-6	.	TGTGCCAGCAGTTACTCCTCATTCAGCACCGGGGAGCTGTTTTTT	CASSYSSFSTGELFF
once	TRBJ1-1	TRBV19	.	TGTGCCAGTAGTACCCGCGCCAGGTCTGATTCGGGAGCTTTCTTT	CASSTRARSDSGAFF
.	TRBJ2-2	TRBV6-6	.	TGTGCCAGCGAATCCCCTGGGGGAGCGAACACCGGGGAGCTGTTTTTT	CASESPGGANTGELFF
.	TRBJ2-3	TRBV27	TRBD2	TGTGCCAGCAGCCCACTAGCGGGGGGAACAGATACGCAGTATTTT	CASSPLAGGTDTQYF
.	TRBJ2-3	TRBV27	.	TGTGCCAGCAGTGTACGGAAGGTCCCCACAGATACGCAGTATTTT	CASSVRKVPTDTQYF
.	TRBJ2-7	TRBV2	.	TGTGCCAGCAGTGAGCTCACAACGAGCACCCACTTC	CASSELTTSTHF
.	TRBJ2-7	TRBV7-8	TRBD2	TGTGCCAGCAGTGTGACTAGCGGGAGGGCCAAAGAGCAGTACTTC	CASSVTSGRAKEQYF
few	TRBJ2-2	TRBV29-1	.	TGCAGCGTAGACGTGGTCGGGGAGCTGTTTTTT	CSVDVVGELFF
.	TRBJ2-7	TRBV7-6	.	TGTGCCAGCAGCTTAGGTTCAGGGGTACGCTACGAGCAGTACTTC	CASSLGSGVRYEQYF
.	TRBJ2-7	TRBV5-6	TRBD2	TGTGCCAGCAGCCCCGCCCCAGCGGGAGGGCGCGAGCAGTACTTC	CASSPAPAGGREQYF
.	TRBJ2-7	TRBV7-9	.	TGTGCCAGCAGCCCCGTCTACGAGCAGTACTTC	CASSPVYEQYF
.	TRBJ1-1	TRBV19	TRBD1	TGTGCCAGTTGGGAGACAGGGCGAACCCACACTGAAGCTTTCTTT	CASWETGRTHTEAFF
once	TRBJ2-3	TRBV27	TRBD2	TGTGCCAGCAGCCGTGAGACTAGCGGCACAGATACGCAGTATTTT	CASSRETSGTDTQYF
.	TRBJ2-7	TRBV11-2	TRBD1	TGTGCCAGCAGCCTGGGACAGCACCCTTCCTACGAGCAGTACTTC	CASSLGQHPSYEQYF
.	TRBJ2-7	TRBV10-2	.	TGCGCCAGCAGTGAGTCGGACGTATCACACTCCTACGAGCAGTACTTC	CASSESDVSHSYEQYF
.	TRBJ1-1	TRBV6-5	.	TGTGCCAGCAGTTACTCAGTAGGCGAATGGTACACTGAAGCTTTCTTT	CASSYSVGEWYTEAFF
.	TRBJ2-7	TRBV11-2	TRBD2	TGTGCCAGCAGGTCGTGGGCGGGAGGGCCGCACGAGCAGTACTTC	CASRSWAGGPHEQYF
.	TRBJ2-2	TRBV9	TRBD1	TGTGCCAGCAGCGCACCGGGACAGGGCAACACCGGGGAGCTGTTTTTT	CASSAPGQGNTGELFF
.	TRBJ2-7	TRBV7-9	TRBD1	TGTGCCAGCAGCTACCGGGACAGGTATGGGACCTACGAGCAGTACTTC	CASSYRDRYGTYEQYF
.	TRBJ1-5	TRBV28	TRBD1	TGTGCCAGCAGTTTATTACTGGGACAGGGCAGTAAACACAATCAGCCCCAGCATTTT	CASSLLLGQGSKHNQPQHF
once	TRBJ2-7	TRBV7-9	TRBD2	TGTGCCAGCAGCCCGATATCGGGAGGGCTCGTTTACGAGCAGTACTTC	CASSPISGGLVYEQYF
.	TRBJ2-1	TRBV27	TRBD2	TGTGCCAGCAGTTTATTAGCGGGAGCATTTGAGCAGTTCTTC	CASSLLAGAFEQFF
once	TRBJ2-7	TRBV5-1	TRBD1	TGCGCCAGCAGCCGTGATATGGGGACAGGGCACTACGAGCAGTACTTC	CASSRDMGTGHYEQYF
.	TRBJ2-1	TRBV27	.	TGTGCCAGCAGTCCGTCGGGGGCCGTCAATGAGCAGTTCTTC	CASSPSGAVNEQFF
.	TRBJ1-5	TRBV28	.	TGTGCCAGCAGTTTAGCAGGGAACAATCAGCCCCAGCATTTT	CASSLAGNNQPQHF
few	TRBJ1-1	TRBV4-1	.	TGCGCCAGCAGCCAAGATCGGGCAGTCATGAACACTGAAGCTTTCTTT	CASSQDRAVMNTEAFF
.	TRBJ1-2	TRBV5-1	.	TGCGCCAGCAGCCCACCAGGGGTCTTTTATGGCTACACCTTC	CASSPPGVFYGYTF
few	TRBJ1-5	TRBV27	.	TGTGCCAGCAGAACTACGGAAACGGGGCGGAATCAGCCCCAGCATTTT	CASRTTETGRNQPQHF
.	TRBJ2-4	TRBV30	.	TGTGCCTGGAGTGACAGTCCGGCGCCCAAAAACATTCAGTACTTC	CAWSDSPAPKNIQYF
.	TRBJ2-7	TRBV27	.	TGTGCCAGCAGTCCCTCCGGGACGGGACTCTACGAGCAGTACTTC	CASSPSGTGLYEQYF
.	TRBJ2-1	TRBV6-1	TRBD1	TGTGCCAGCAATCCAGGGACAGAGTACAATGAGCAGTTCTTC	CASNPGTEYNEQFF
once	TRBJ2-7	TRBV11-2	TRBD2	TGTGCCAGCAGCCCGGGACTAGCGGGATGGTTCGAGCAGTACTTC	CASSPGLAGWFEQYF
.	TRBJ2-7	TRBV27	.	TGTGCCAGCAGGCCCCGGGGGCAGTTAGACGAGCAGTACTTC	CASRPRGQLDEQYF
.	TRBJ1-3	TRBV2	.	TGTGCCAGCAGTGTGGCACATCCACGCTCTGGAAACACCATATATTTT	CASSVAHPRSGNTIYF
.	TRBJ1-2	TRBV28	.	TGTGCCAGCAGTCCAGATCGGGACACTAACTATGGCTACACCTTC	CASSPDRDTNYGYTF
.	TRBJ2-5	TRBV11-1	.	TGTGCCAGCAGCTTACTAATGGGAGAGACCCAGTACTTC	CASSLLMGETQYF
.	TRBJ2-7	TRBV5-6	.	TGTGCCAGCAGCTTGGCCGTGGCCGTTGAGCAGTACTTC	CASSLAVAVEQYF
.	TRBJ1-2	TRBV28	.	TGTGCCAGCAGTTTAGAGTTTTCTCCCTCTAACTATGGCTACACCTTC	CASSLEFSPSNYGYTF